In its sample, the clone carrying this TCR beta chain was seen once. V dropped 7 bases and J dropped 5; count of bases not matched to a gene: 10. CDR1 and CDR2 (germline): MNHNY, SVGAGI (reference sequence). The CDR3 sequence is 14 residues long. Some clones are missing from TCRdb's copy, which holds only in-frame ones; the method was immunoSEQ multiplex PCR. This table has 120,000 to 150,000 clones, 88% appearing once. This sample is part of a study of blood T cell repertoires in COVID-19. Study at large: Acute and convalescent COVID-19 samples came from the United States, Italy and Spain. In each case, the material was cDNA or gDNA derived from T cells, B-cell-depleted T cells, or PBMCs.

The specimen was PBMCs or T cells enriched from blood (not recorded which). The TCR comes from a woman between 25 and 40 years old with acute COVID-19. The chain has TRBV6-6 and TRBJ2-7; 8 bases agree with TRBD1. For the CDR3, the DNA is TGTGCCAGCACCGAGACAGGGGACGCGCACGAGCAGTACTTC. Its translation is CASTETGDAHEQYF.